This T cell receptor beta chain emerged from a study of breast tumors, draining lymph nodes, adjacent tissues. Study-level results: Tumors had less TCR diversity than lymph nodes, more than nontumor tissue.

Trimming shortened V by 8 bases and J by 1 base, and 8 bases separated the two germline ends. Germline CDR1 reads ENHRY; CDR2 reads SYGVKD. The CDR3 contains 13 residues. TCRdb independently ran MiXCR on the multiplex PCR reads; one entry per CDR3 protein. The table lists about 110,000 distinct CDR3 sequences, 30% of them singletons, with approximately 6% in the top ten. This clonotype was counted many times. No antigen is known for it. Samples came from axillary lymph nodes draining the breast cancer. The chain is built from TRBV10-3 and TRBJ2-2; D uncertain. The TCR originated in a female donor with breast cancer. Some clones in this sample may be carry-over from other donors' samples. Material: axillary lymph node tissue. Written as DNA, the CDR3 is TGTGCCATCGAGGAGAAGAACACCGGGGAGCTGTTTTTT. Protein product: CAIEEKNTGELFF.